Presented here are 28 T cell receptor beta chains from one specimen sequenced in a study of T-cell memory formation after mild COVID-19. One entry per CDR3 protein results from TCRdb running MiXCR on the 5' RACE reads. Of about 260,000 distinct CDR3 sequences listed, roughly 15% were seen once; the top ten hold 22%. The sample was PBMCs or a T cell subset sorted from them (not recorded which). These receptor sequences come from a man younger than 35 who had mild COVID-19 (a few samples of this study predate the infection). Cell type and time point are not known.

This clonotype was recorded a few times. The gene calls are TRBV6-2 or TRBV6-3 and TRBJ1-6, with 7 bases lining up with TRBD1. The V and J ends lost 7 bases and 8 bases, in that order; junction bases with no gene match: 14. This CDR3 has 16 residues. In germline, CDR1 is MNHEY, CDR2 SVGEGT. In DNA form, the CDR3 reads TGTGCCAGCACCCGGAGACAGGGATTTAGCGATTCACCCCTCCACTTT. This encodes CASTRRQGFSDSPLHF.

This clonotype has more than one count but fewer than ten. CDR3 residues: CASSYRGSSYNEQFF. The CDR3 nucleotides read TGTGCCAGCAGTTATAGGGGTAGCTCCTACAATGAGCAGTTCTTC. The gene calls are TRBV6-2 or TRBV6-3 and TRBJ2-1; a weak D match, TRBD1 (5 bases). This CDR3 spans 15 amino acids. Germline CDR1 MNHEY, CDR2 SVGEGT. V was cut by 3 bases and J by 0 bases, with 9 bases left in between.

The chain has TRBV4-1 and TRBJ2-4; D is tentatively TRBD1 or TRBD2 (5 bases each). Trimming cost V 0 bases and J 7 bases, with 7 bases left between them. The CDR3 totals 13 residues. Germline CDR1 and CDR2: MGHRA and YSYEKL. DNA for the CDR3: TGCGCCAGCAGCCAAGAATGGGGGAACATTCAGTACTTC. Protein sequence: CASSQEWGNIQYF.

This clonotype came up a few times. This CDR3 reads CASSIGDSPLHF. The CDR3 region has the DNA TGTGCCAGTAGTATTGGGGATTCACCCCTCCACTTT. The chain combines TRBV19 with TRBJ1-6; D is undetermined. This CDR3 comprises 12 residues. The V gene's germline CDR1 is LNHDA and CDR2 SQIVND (reference sequence). V lost 3 bases, J lost 8 bases, and 5 bases lay in between.

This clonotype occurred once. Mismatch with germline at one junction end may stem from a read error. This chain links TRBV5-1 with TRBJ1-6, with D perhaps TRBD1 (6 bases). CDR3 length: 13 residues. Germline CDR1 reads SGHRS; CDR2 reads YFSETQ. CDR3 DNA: TGCGCCAGCAGGCAGGGGAATAAGTCACCCCTCCACTTT. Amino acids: CASRQGNKSPLHF.

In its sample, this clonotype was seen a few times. CDR3 in amino acids: CASSIHRGYEAFF. The CDR3 DNA is TGTGCCAGCAGTATCCACAGGGGCTACGAAGCTTTCTTT. The chain couples TRBV6-6 to TRBJ1-1, with 7 bases that match TRBD1. The CDR3 sequence is 13 residues long. Trimming took 5 bases from V and 8 from J; bases not matched to a gene: 8. The germline CDR1 and CDR2 sequences are MNHNY and SVGAGI (reference sequence).

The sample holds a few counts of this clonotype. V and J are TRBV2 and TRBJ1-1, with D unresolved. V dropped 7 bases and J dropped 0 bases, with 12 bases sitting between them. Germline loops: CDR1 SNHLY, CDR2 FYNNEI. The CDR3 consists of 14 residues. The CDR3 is CASKLSPMNTEAFF. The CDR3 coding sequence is TGTGCCAGCAAGCTCTCCCCTATGAACACTGAAGCTTTCTTT.

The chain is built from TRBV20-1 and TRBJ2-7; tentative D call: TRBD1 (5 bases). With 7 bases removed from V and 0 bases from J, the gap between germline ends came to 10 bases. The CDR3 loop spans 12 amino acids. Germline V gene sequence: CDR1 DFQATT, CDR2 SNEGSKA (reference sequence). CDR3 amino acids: CSGQPNSYEQYF. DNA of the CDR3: TGCAGTGGACAGCCGAACTCCTACGAGCAGTACTTC.

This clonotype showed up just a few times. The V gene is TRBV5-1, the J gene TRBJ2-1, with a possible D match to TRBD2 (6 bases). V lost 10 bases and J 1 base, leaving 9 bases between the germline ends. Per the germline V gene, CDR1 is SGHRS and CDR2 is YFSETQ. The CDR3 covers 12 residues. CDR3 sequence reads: CASRGSYNEQFF. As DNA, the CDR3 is TGCGCCTCTCGGGGGTCCTACAATGAGCAGTTCTTC.

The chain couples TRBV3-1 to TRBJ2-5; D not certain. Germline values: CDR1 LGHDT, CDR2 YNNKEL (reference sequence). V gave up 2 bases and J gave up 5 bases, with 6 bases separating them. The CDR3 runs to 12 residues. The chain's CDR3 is CASSQPSETQYF. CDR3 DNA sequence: TGTGCCAGCAGCCAACCCAGTGAGACCCAGTACTTC.

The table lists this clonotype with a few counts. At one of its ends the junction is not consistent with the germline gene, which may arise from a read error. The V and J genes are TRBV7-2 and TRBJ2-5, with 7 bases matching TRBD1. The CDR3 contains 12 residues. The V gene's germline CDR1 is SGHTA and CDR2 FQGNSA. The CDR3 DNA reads TGTGCCAGCAGCTTTTCCCGGGACAGTGCGTGGTTC. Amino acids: CASSFSRDSAWF.

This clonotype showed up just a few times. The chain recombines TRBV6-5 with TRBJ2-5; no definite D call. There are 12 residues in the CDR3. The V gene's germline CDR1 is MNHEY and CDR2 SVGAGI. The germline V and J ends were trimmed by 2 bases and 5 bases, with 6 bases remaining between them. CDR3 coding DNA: TGTGCCAGCAGTTACGACGAGGAGACCCAGTACTTC. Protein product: CASSYDEETQYF.

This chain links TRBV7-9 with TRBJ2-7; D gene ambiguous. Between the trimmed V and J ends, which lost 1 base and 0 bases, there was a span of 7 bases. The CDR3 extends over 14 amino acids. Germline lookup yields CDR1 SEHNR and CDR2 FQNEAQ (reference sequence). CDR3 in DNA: TGTGCCAGCAGCTTAGGTGAGAGCTCCTACGAGCAGTACTTC. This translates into CASSLGESSYEQYF.

This chain's CDR3 is CASRRTSGNLDEQFF. The CDR3 coding sequence is TGTGCCTCCCGACGGACTAGCGGGAACCTGGATGAGCAGTTCTTC. The genes are TRBV7-2 and TRBJ2-1; TRBD2 matches 12 bases. The CDR3 is 15 amino acids. With V trimmed by 11 bases and J by 8 bases, 13 bases remained unmatched. In germline, CDR1 is SGHTA, CDR2 FQGNSA.

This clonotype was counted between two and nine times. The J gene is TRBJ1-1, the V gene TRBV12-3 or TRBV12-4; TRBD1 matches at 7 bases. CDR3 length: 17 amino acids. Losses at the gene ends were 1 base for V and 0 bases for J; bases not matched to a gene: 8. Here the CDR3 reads CASSLGIGTAMNTEAFF. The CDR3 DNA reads TGTGCCAGCAGTTTAGGAATAGGGACAGCGATGAACACTGAAGCTTTCTTT.

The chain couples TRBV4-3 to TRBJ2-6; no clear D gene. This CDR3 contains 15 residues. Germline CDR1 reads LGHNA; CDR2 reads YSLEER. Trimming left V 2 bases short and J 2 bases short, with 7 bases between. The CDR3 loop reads CASSQPGTGANVLTF. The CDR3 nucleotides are TGCGCCAGCAGCCAACCGGGTACTGGGGCCAACGTCCTGACTTTC.

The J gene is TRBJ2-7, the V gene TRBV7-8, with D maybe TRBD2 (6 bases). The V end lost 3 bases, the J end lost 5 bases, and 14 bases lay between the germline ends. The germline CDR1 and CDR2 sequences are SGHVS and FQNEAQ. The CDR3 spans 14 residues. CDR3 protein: CASSFRRGGDEQYV. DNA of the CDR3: TGTGCCAGCAGCTTCCGGAGGGGTGGCGACGAGCAGTACGTC.

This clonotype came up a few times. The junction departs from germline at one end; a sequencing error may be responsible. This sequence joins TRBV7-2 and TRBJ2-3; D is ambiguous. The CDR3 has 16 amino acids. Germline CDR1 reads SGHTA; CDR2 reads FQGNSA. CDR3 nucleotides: TGTGCCAGCGCGGCCGCGGACCCAAAAAGCACATATACGCAGTATTTT. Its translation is CASAAADPKSTYTQYF.

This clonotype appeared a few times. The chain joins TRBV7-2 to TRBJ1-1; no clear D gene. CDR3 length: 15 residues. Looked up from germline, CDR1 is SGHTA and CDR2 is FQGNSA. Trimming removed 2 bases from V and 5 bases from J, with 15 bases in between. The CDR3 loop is CASSLTAHPKTEAFF. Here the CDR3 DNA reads TGTGCCAGCAGCTTAACGGCCCACCCCAAGACTGAAGCTTTCTTT.

The DNA for the CDR3 is TGCAGTGCTAGAGATCCCGGTGGTTACGAGCAGTACTTC. It codes for CSARDPGGYEQYF. V is TRBV20-1 and J is TRBJ2-7; D call uncertain. Germline lookup yields CDR1 DFQATT and CDR2 SNEGSKA (reference sequence). V was pared by 0 bases and J by 4 bases, with 10 bases between. This CDR3 has 13 amino acids.

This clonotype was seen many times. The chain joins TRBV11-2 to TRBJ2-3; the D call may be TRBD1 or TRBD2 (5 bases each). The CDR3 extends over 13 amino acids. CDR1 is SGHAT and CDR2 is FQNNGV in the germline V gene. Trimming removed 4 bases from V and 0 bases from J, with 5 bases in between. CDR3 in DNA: TGTGCCAGCAGCTGGGACAGCACAGATACGCAGTATTTT. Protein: CASSWDSTDTQYF. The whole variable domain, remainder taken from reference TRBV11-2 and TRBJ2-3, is EAGVAQSPRYKIIEKRQSVAFWCNPISGHATLYWYQQILGQGPKLLIQFQNNGVVDDSQLPKDRFSAERLKGVDSTLKIQPAKLEDSAVYLCASSWDSTDTQYFGPGTRLTVL.

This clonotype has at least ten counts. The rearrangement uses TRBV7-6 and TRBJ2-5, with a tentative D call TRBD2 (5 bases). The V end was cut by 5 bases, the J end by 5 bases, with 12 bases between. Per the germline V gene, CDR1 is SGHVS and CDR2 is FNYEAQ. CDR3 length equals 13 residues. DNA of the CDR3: TGTGCCAGCAGCCCGGGGTCTGGGGAGACCCAGTACTTC. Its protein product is CASSPGSGETQYF.

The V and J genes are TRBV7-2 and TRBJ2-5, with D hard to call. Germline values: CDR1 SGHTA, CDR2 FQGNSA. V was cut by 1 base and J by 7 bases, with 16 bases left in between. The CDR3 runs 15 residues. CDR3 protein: CASSLGVTEVWTQYF. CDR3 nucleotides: TGTGCCAGCAGCTTAGGGGTAACAGAGGTCTGGACCCAGTACTTC. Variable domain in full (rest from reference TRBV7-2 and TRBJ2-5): GAGVSQSPSNKVTEKGKDVELRCDPISGHTALYWYRQSLGQGLEFLIYFQGNSAPDKSGLPSDRFSAERTGGSVSTLTIQRTQQEDSAVYLCASSLGVTEVWTQYFGPGTRLLVL.

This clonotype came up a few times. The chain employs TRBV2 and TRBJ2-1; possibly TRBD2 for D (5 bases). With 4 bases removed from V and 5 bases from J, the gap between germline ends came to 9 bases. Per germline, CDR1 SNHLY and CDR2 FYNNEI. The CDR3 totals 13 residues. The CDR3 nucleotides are TGTGCCAGCAGTGGGCCGGGGAACAATGAGCAGTTCTTC. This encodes CASSGPGNNEQFF.

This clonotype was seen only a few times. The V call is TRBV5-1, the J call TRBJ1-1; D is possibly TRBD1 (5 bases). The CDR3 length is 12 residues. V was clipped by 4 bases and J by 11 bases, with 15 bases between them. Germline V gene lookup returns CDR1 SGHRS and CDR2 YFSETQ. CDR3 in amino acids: CASSLEGRAAFF. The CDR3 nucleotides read TGCGCCAGCAGCCTAGAGGGGAGGGCGGCTTTCTTT.

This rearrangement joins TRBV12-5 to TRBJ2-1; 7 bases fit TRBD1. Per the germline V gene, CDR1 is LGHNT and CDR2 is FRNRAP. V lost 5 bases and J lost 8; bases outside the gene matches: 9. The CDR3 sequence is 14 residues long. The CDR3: CASGPGTGVYEQFF. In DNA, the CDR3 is TGTGCTAGTGGTCCTGGTACAGGGGTTTATGAGCAGTTCTTC.

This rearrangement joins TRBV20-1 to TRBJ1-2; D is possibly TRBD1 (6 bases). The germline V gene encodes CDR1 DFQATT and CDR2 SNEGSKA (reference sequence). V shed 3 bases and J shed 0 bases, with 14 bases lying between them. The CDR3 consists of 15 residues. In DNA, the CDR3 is TGCAGTGCTAGGCCAGGGGCGCTTTCTAACTATGGCTACACCTTC. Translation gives CSARPGALSNYGYTF.

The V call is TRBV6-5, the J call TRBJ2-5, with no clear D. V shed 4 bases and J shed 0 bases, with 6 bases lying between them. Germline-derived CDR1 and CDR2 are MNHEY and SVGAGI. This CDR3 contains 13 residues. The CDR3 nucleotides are TGTGCCAGCAGTTGGTCGTACCAAGAGACCCAGTACTTC. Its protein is CASSWSYQETQYF.